A single sample is the source of the 3 T cell receptor beta chains below, sequenced in a study of blood T cell repertoires in COVID-19. Generated by immunoSEQ multiplex PCR, the TCRdb table keeps only in-frame clones and is missing some. The sample carries 250,000 to 300,000 clones, around 90% recorded once. The specimen was peripheral blood. These receptors were collected from a woman aged 40 to 50 with acute or convalescent COVID-19.

The rearrangement links TRBV5-1 to TRBJ1-4, with D possibly being TRBD1 (5 bases). This CDR3 is 15 amino acids long. V lost 5 bases and J 8 bases, leaving 19 bases between the germline ends. Germline CDR1 SGHRS, CDR2 YFSETQ. CDR3 sequence reads: CASRRAGDQEEKLFF. The DNA for the CDR3 is TGCGCCAGCAGGCGTGCGGGGGACCAGGAAGAAAAACTGTTTTTT.

This rearrangement joins TRBV24-1 to TRBJ2-1, with TRBD1 matching 7 bases. With 4 bases clipped from V and 8 bases from J, the junction kept 10 bases outside the gene matches. From germline, CDR1 is KGHDR and CDR2 SFDVKD. The CDR3 consists of 15 residues. CDR3 coding DNA: TGTGCCACCAGTGACGGTACAGGGGAAGGCGATGAGCAGTTCTTC. This gives the protein CATSDGTGEGDEQFF.

The V and J genes are TRBV5-8 and TRBJ1-1, with TRBD1 as a possible D gene (6 bases). CDR1 SGHTS and CDR2 YDEGEE come from the germline V gene. V was cut by 5 bases and J by 0 bases, with 11 bases left in between. The CDR3 covers 14 residues. The CDR3 sequence: CASRPGHLNTEAFF. The CDR3 DNA reads as TGTGCCAGCAGGCCGGGACACCTGAACACTGAAGCTTTCTTT.